The clone carrying this TCR beta chain turned up a few times. No antigen is known for it. In the PCR, 60 Vbeta and 13 Jbeta primers were used. Produced via immunoSEQ multiplex PCR; TCRdb's table is partial and in-frame only. This repertoire shows around 94,000 clones, about three quarters found once; its top ten account for under 5.5%. These data come from a study of cytomegalovirus exposure and HLA in healthy donors. Whereas donors were nominally healthy upon sampling, unrecorded immune exposures were probable. Germline lookup yields CDR1 LNHDA and CDR2 SQIVND (reference sequence). V lost 1 base, J lost 7 bases, and 5 bases stayed unmatched. The CDR3 sequence is 15 residues long. Findings of the study overall: Accurate predictions that matched the HLA-A and HLA-B alleles of most subjects were reportedly made from TCR beta sequences. A later analysis appeared to link common viral pathogens to several of the most significant clusters. When a later analysis compared HLA-associated TCR beta chains with equally common others, the HLA-associated chains turned out to be more clonally expanded and to have lower generation probabilities.

The receptor was isolated from a woman aged 35 to 49 in good health and CMV-seropositive. This chain joins TRBV19 and TRBJ2-1; 9 bases align to TRBD2. Material for sequencing was PBMCs. In DNA form, the CDR3 reads TGTGCCAGTAGTATAGTCTTCCTAGCGGGGAATGAGCAGTTCTTC. Translating gives CASSIVFLAGNEQFF.